Presented here are 2 T cell receptor beta chains from one specimen sequenced in a study of CD8+CD57+ T cells in acquired aplastic anemia. Genomic DNA acted as the template from which TCR beta VDJ combination and CDR3 sequence profiling were carried out. TCRdb used MiXCR to reprocess the reads, holding one entry per CDR3 protein. The data show over 150,000 distinct CDR3 sequences, less than 65% seen once. Sequencing input: sorted CD4+, CD8+, or CD8+CD57+ T cells (not recorded which) from PBMCs. The origin of the receptors is a human donor in good health, serving as a control.

This clonotype appeared many times. The gene calls are TRBV6-6 and TRBJ1-2; D might be TRBD1 (6 bases). V lost 6 bases, J lost 7 bases, and 15 bases lay in between. The germline gives CDR1 MNHNY, CDR2 SVGAGI (reference sequence). The CDR3 has 13 amino acids. CDR3 in amino acids: CASSPGTKSGYTF. The CDR3, as DNA: TGTGCCAGCAGCCCCGGGACAAAAAGTGGCTACACCTTC.

This clonotype has a single count. Here the CDR3 DNA reads TGCGCCAGCAGCGGGGGGACCGGGACAGTCGTTAATGAAAAACTGTTTTTT. Translation gives CASSGGTGTVVNEKLFF. The rearrangement joins TRBV5-1 to TRBJ1-4; the match to TRBD1 covers 7 bases. With 4 bases clipped from V and 4 bases from J, the junction kept 13 bases outside the gene matches. The CDR3 length is 17 residues. The germline CDR1 and CDR2 sequences are SGHRS and YFSETQ.